What follows are 28 T cell receptor beta chains derived from one specimen sequenced in a study of regulatory T cells in long-lasting Graves disease. As for time point: newly diagnosed GD, antithyroid drugs for less than 3 months. Scientists built the TCR library using RNA that was extracted from PBMCs. The TCR beta library used iRepertoire HTBI primers with Arm-PCR amplification of CDR3. TCRdb re-called the multiplex PCR reads with MiXCR, one entry per CDR3 protein. The sample yields approximately 560,000 distinct CDR3 sequences, around 16% seen once. This sample was shared with a second study, whose subject was T cells in Graves' hyperthyroidism and ophthalmopathy.

This material consisted of peripheral blood mononuclear cells (PBMCs), taken at new diagnosis, from a patient treated with antithyroid drugs. The receptors originated from a young man with Graves disease.

This clonotype was detected once. One junction end does not reproduce the germline sequence, and a read error may be involved. This sequence joins TRBV27 and TRBJ2-5; weak D call: TRBD2 (6 bases). The CDR3 loop spans 12 amino acids. The germline V gene encodes CDR1 MNHEY and CDR2 SMNVEV (reference sequence). The CDR3 DNA reads TGTGCCAACAGTCAAAGCGGGGAGACCCAGTACTTC. Translated: CANSQSGETQYF.

This clonotype was picked up many times. The CDR3 loop reads CASSVTSGKETQYF. CDR3 in DNA: TGTGCCAGCAGCGTGACTAGCGGGAAAGAGACCCAGTACTTC. The chain combines TRBV2 with TRBJ2-5; 11 bases agree with TRBD2. This CDR3 contains 14 residues. After removal of 6 bases from V and 3 bases from J, the junction contained 3 bases not matched to a gene. The germline V gene encodes CDR1 SNHLY and CDR2 FYNNEI.

This clonotype showed up many times. The V call is TRBV28, the J call TRBJ2-3; 7 bases agree with TRBD2. This CDR3 has 15 residues. V lost 6 bases, J lost 10 bases, and 16 bases stayed unmatched. Germline values: CDR1 MDHEN, CDR2 SYDVKM. CDR3 coding DNA: TGTGCCAGCAGGCCCCCATCGGGAGGTCGTGCTGCGCAGTATTTT. Translated, it gives CASRPPSGGRAAQYF.

This clonotype was recorded at least ten times. DNA of the CDR3: TGTGCCTGGTGCGAGGTCTCCTACAATGAGCAGTTCTTC. This translates into CAWCEVSYNEQFF. The chain has TRBV30 and TRBJ2-1; the D is unclear. V lost 5 bases and J lost 0, with 8 bases in between. Per germline, CDR1 GTSNPN and CDR2 SVGIG (reference sequence). CDR3 size: 13 residues. The entire variable domain, with the rest obtained from reference TRBV30 and TRBJ2-1, is as follows: SQTIHQWPATLVQPVGSPLSLECTVEGTSNPNLYWYRQAAGRGLQLLFYSVGIGQISSEVPQNLSASRPQDRQFILSSKKLLLSDSGFYLCAWCEVSYNEQFFGPGTRLTVL.

In nucleotides, the CDR3 is TGTGCCACCAGTGATACAGGGGAGACCCAGTACTTC. Translation: CATSDTGETQYF. The rearrangement links TRBV24-1 to TRBJ2-5, with D tentatively TRBD1 (6 bases). This CDR3 is built from 12 residues. CDR1 and CDR2 from the germline V gene are KGHDR and SFDVKD. V was cut by 3 bases and J by 5 bases, with 6 bases left in between.

This clonotype was found many times. The rearrangement joins TRBV27 to TRBJ1-2; D ambiguous. V was pared by 3 bases and J by 2 bases, with 16 bases between. The CDR3 has 16 amino acids. Germline assignment: CDR1 MNHEY and CDR2 SMNVEV (reference sequence). The CDR3 here is CASSFGLVSGNYGYTF. CDR3 sequence (DNA): TGTGCCAGCAGTTTTGGTTTGGTTTCTGGAAACTATGGCTACACCTTC.

This clonotype was recorded a few times. This sequence joins TRBV30 and TRBJ2-3, with 11 bases fitting TRBD2. The V segment lost 6 bases and the J segment 1 base; nucleotides outside the gene matches: 12. In germline, CDR1 is GTSNPN, CDR2 SVGIG (reference sequence). CDR3 size: 17 residues. CDR3 in amino acids: CACQPWGTSGRTDTQYF. The CDR3 DNA sequence: TGTGCCTGCCAACCTTGGGGGACTAGCGGTCGCACAGATACGCAGTATTTT.

The table lists this clonotype with a few counts. This may be a read error, as it is one base from a much larger clone. The V and J genes are TRBV27 and TRBJ2-1; 7 nucleotides align to TRBD1. The J call may not be correct, given that the DNA end is closer to TRBJ2-5. The germline CDR1 and CDR2 sequences are MNHEY and SMNVEV (reference sequence). CDR3 length equals 15 residues. In nucleotides, the CDR3 is TGTGCCAGCAGTTTATACAGGGGTTCGGAAGAGGCCCAGTACTTC. Amino acids: CASSLYRGSEEAQYF.

This clonotype was recorded many times. The chain joins TRBV6-2 or TRBV6-3 to TRBJ2-7; the D is unclear. The V gene's germline CDR1 is MNHEY and CDR2 SVGEGT. This CDR3 has 11 residues. Trimming shortened V by 5 bases and J by 5 bases, and 7 bases separated the two germline ends. The CDR3 spells CASSGVHEQYF. The CDR3 nucleotides are TGTGCCAGCAGTGGAGTACACGAGCAGTACTTC.

The table lists this clonotype with a few counts. This chain connects TRBV6-1 to TRBJ1-2, with a weak D call TRBD1 (6 bases). V was clipped by 8 bases and J by 4 bases, with 17 bases between them. This CDR3 contains 14 residues. Per the germline V gene, CDR1 is MNHNS and CDR2 is SASEGT. CDR3 in amino acids: CASESTAGVYGYTF. CDR3 nucleotides: TGTGCCAGCGAAAGTACCGCAGGGGTCTATGGCTACACCTTC.

At least ten counts were recorded for this clonotype. The V call is TRBV6-2 or TRBV6-3, the J call TRBJ2-1, with a weak D call TRBD2 (6 bases). Trimming stripped 10 bases from V and 10 bases from J, with 17 bases between. The CDR3 runs to 12 residues. The germline V gene has CDR1 MNHEY and CDR2 SVGEGT. CDR3 amino acids: CATYPAAGEQFF. CDR3 DNA sequence: TGTGCCACCTACCCGGCCGCGGGGGAGCAGTTCTTC.

V and J are TRBV6-1 and TRBJ1-1; D not certain. Germline loops: CDR1 MNHNS, CDR2 SASEGT. The CDR3 has 14 residues. Trimming removed 6 bases at V and 0 bases at J, with 11 bases between. As DNA, the CDR3 is TGTGCCAGCAGATCGCCTAGATTGAACACTGAAGCTTTCTTT. This codes for CASRSPRLNTEAFF.

The chain couples TRBV6-1 to TRBJ1-6, with a tentative D call TRBD1 (6 bases). V gave up 6 bases and J gave up 7 bases, with 19 bases separating them. The CDR3 runs to 16 residues. Germline V gives CDR1 MNHNS, CDR2 SASEGT. Here the CDR3 reads CASRLQGSLLNSPLHF. The CDR3 region has the DNA TGTGCCAGCAGGCTACAGGGTTCCCTACTAAATTCACCCCTCCACTTT.

The chain has TRBV19 and TRBJ1-2; the D is unclear. CDR3 length: 12 residues. Germline V lookup: CDR1 LNHDA, CDR2 SQIVND (reference sequence). The ends were cut back, 5 bases at V and 8 bases at J, with 12 bases in the middle. In nucleotides, the CDR3 is TGTGCCAGTAGTTCATCCCGGGGAGGCTACACCTTC. The encoded protein is CASSSSRGGYTF.

The chain links TRBV4-1 to TRBJ1-5; D might be TRBD1 (5 bases). The CDR3 length is 15 residues. Between the trimmed V and J ends, which lost 1 base and 2 bases, there was a span of 9 bases. CDR1 is MGHRA, CDR2 YSYEKL, per germline. In DNA, the CDR3 is TGCGCCAGCAGCCAAGGGGGGTATCGCAATCAGCCCCAGCATTTT. Its protein product is CASSQGGYRNQPQHF.

The chain combines TRBV10-3 with TRBJ2-3, with TRBD1 as a possible D gene (6 bases). Germline CDR1 and CDR2: ENHRY and SYGVKD. V shed 6 bases and J shed 0 bases, with 13 bases lying between them. This CDR3 is built from 15 residues. Here the CDR3 reads CAIRRGHTSTDTQYF. The CDR3, as DNA: TGTGCCATCAGGAGGGGACACACTAGCACAGATACGCAGTATTTT.

This clonotype occurred a few times. V usage is TRBV18 and J usage is TRBJ2-7; no clear D. V was trimmed by 0 bases and J by 5 bases, leaving 14 bases between them. Germline assignment: CDR1 KGHSH and CDR2 LQKENI. This CDR3 has 15 residues. The CDR3 DNA is TGTGCCAGCTCACCACCGAGTGCCTTTCGCGACGAGCAGTACTTC. Protein product: CASSPPSAFRDEQYF. Full variable domain (outside the CDR3, taken from reference TRBV18 and TRBJ2-7): NAGVMQNPRHLVRRRGQEARLRCSPMKGHSHVYWYRQLPEEGLKFMVYLQKENIIDESGMPKERFSAEFPKEGPSILRIQQVVRGDSAAYFCASSPPSAFRDEQYFGPGTRLTVT.

This clonotype turned up a few times. This may stem from a read error, because a much larger clone lies one nucleotide away. The CDR3 carries no conserved terminal phenylalanine or tryptophan, so it likely arises from a read error. This sequence joins TRBV7-2 and TRBJ2-3, with 7 bases identical to TRBD2. Per germline, CDR1 SGHTA and CDR2 FQGNSA. Trimming took 3 bases from V and 4 from J; bases not matched to a gene: 10. The CDR3 spans 16 residues. For the CDR3, the DNA is TGTGCCAGCAGCTTCCAAGCCGGGACTAAGTCAGATACGCAGTATCTT. The encoded protein is CASSFQAGTKSDTQYL.

In its sample, this clonotype was seen a few times. The chain is built from TRBV12-3 or TRBV12-4 and TRBJ2-6; no reliable D call. Trimming left V 3 bases short and J 0 bases short, with 12 bases between. The CDR3 loop spans 17 amino acids. The CDR3 here is CASSLRPGGSGANVLTF. The CDR3 DNA reads TGTGCCAGCAGTTTGAGGCCGGGCGGCTCTGGGGCCAACGTCCTGACTTTC.

This clonotype was seen only a few times. The V and J genes are TRBV2 and TRBJ2-5; D remains ambiguous. Germline V gene data show CDR1 as SNHLY and CDR2 as FYNNEI. Trimming left V 4 bases short and J 3 bases short, with 18 bases between. The CDR3 runs 16 residues. The DNA of the CDR3 is TGTGCCAGCAGTGTTCGTGACGGGCAAATGGAAGAGACCCAGTACTTC. Residues: CASSVRDGQMEETQYF.

V and J are TRBV28 and TRBJ2-3, with a tentative D call TRBD2 (5 bases). Germline V gene lookup returns CDR1 MDHEN and CDR2 SYDVKM. The CDR3 loop spans 14 amino acids. V was clipped by 3 bases and J by 6 bases, with 13 bases between them. CDR3 in amino acids: CASSFPTKRDTQYF. DNA of the CDR3: TGTGCCAGCAGTTTTCCCACTAAGCGGGATACGCAGTATTTT. Filled out from reference TRBV28 and TRBJ2-3, the complete variable domain reads DVKVTQSSRYLVKRTGEKVFLECVQDMDHENMFWYRQDPGLGLRLIYFSYDVKMKEKGDIPEGYSVSREKKERFSLILESASTNQTSMYLCASSFPTKRDTQYFGPGTRLTVL.

The chain uses TRBV5-5 and TRBJ2-1; 12 bases match TRBD2. CDR3 length equals 20 residues. The germline V gene encodes CDR1 SGHKS and CDR2 YYEKEE (reference sequence). V lost 0 bases and J lost 7; bases outside the gene matches: 17. The CDR3 protein is CASSLAVGLAGTLTRNEQFF. In DNA, the CDR3 is TGTGCCAGCAGCTTGGCAGTCGGACTAGCGGGAACCCTTACCCGGAATGAGCAGTTCTTC.

This clonotype appeared many times. V is TRBV5-1 and J is TRBJ2-1; 13 bases align to TRBD2. Germline V CDR1 and CDR2: SGHRS, YFSETQ. Trimming took 2 bases from V and 8 from J; bases not matched to a gene: 7. The CDR3 sequence is 16 residues long. The DNA of the CDR3 is TGCGCCAGCAGCTTCGGCGGGACTAGCGGGACCGATGAGCAGTTCTTC. Protein sequence: CASSFGGTSGTDEQFF.

This clonotype was picked up many times. The chain couples TRBV18 to TRBJ2-3; D unresolved. This CDR3 region has 12 residues. The germline CDR1 and CDR2 sequences are KGHSH and LQKENI. V was shortened by 6 bases and J by 4 bases, with 8 bases between the two germline ends. The CDR3 region is CASSNGPDTQYF. CDR3 bases: TGTGCCAGCTCGAACGGGCCAGATACGCAGTATTTT. The variable domain in full, with the rest retrieved from reference TRBV18 and TRBJ2-3, is NAGVMQNPRHLVRRRGQEARLRCSPMKGHSHVYWYRQLPEEGLKFMVYLQKENIIDESGMPKERFSAEFPKEGPSILRIQQVVRGDSAAYFCASSNGPDTQYFGPGTRLTVL.

The genes are TRBV6-2 or TRBV6-3 and TRBJ2-1; D might be TRBD2 (5 bases). The CDR3 is 16 amino acids. The V end was cut by 0 bases, the J end by 4 bases, with 13 bases between. CDR1 is MNHEY, CDR2 SVGEGT, per germline. In nucleotides, the CDR3 is TGTGCCAGCAGTTACTCGCTAACTAGGTCGTACAATGAGCAGTTCTTC. Residues: CASSYSLTRSYNEQFF.

This clonotype occurred many times. The chain employs TRBV28 and TRBJ1-1; no reliable D call. The CDR3 consists of 15 residues. Germline CDR1 reads MDHEN; CDR2 reads SYDVKM. Trimming removed 2 bases from V and 2 bases from J, with 12 bases in between. In DNA, the CDR3 is TGTGCCAGCAGTTTACCACGGACGGGTAACACTGAAGCTTTCTTT. Amino acids: CASSLPRTGNTEAFF.

This clonotype was detected many times. V gene TRBV6-5 combines with J gene TRBJ2-7; 8 bases align to TRBD1. Germline loops: CDR1 MNHEY, CDR2 SVGAGI. Germline trimming cut 4 bases from V and 4 bases from J; bases unmatched to any gene: 9. The CDR3 has 15 amino acids. The CDR3 region is CASSSLSRGQYEQYF. The CDR3 nucleotides are TGTGCCAGCAGTTCCCTGAGCAGGGGGCAGTACGAGCAGTACTTC.

In its sample, this clonotype was seen many times. The chain employs TRBV11-2 and TRBJ2-1, with D unresolved. V lost 5 bases, J lost 4 bases, and 12 bases lay in between. The germline gives CDR1 SGHAT, CDR2 FQNNGV. The CDR3 totals 14 residues. The CDR3 bases are TGTGCCAGCAGCCCGCAAGGTGGATACAATGAGCAGTTCTTC. Amino acids: CASSPQGGYNEQFF.